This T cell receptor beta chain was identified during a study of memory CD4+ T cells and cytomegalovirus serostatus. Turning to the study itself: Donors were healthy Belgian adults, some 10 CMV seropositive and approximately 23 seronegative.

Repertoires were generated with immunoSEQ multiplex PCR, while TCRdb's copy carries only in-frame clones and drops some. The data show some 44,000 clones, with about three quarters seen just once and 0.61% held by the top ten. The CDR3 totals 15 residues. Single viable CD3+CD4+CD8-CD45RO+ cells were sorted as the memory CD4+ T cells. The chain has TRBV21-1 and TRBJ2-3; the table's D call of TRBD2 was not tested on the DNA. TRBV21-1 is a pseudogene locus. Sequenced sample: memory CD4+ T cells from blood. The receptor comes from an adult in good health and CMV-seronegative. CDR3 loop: CASSKREILADTQYF. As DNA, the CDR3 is TGTGCCAGCAGCAAACGGGAGATACTAGCAGATACGCAGTATTTT.